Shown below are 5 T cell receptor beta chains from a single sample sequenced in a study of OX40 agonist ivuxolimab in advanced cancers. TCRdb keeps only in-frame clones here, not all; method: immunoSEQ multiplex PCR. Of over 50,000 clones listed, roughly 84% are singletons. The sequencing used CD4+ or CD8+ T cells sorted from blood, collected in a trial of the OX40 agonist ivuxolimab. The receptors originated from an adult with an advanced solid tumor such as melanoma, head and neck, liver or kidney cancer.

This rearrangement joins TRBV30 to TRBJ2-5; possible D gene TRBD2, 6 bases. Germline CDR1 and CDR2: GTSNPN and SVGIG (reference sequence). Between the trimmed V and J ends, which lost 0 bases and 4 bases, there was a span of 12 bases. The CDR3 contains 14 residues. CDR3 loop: CAWSVGGIGETQYF. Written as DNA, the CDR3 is TGTGCCTGGAGTGTAGGAGGGATCGGAGAGACCCAGTACTTC.

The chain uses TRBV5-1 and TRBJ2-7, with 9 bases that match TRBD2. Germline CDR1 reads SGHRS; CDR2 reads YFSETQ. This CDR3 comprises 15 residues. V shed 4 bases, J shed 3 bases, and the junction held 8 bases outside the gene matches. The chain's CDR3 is CASSPNSGRGYEQYF. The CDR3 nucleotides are TGCGCCAGCAGCCCTAATAGCGGGAGAGGCTACGAGCAGTACTTC.

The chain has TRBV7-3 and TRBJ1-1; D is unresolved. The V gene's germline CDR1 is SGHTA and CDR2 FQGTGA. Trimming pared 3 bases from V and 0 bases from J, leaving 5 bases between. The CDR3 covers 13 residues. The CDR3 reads CASSLDMNTEAFF. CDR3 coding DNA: TGTGCCAGCAGCTTGGATATGAACACTGAAGCTTTCTTT.

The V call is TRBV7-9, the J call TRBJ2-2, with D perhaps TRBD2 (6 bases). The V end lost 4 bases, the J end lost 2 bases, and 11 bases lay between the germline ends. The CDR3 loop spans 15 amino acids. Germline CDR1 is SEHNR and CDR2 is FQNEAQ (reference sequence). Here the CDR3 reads CASSSMGGNTGELFF. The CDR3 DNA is TGTGCCAGCAGCTCGATGGGGGGAAACACCGGGGAGCTGTTTTTT.

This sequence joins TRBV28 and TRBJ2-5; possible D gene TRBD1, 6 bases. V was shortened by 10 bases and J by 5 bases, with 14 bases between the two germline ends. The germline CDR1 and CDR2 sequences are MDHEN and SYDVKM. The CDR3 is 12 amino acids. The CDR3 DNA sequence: TGTGCCACTCGGGACACGGGGGAGACCCAGTACTTC. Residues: CATRDTGETQYF.